A selection of T cell receptor beta chains follows, all from one sample in a study of blood T cells in healthy people across ages. Using its own MiXCR run on the 5' RACE reads, TCRdb lists one record per CDR3 protein. Of 1.2 million to 1.5 million distinct CDR3 sequences listed, approximately 59% are singletons. Sequencing input: blood. These receptors were taken from a man aged 18 to 29 in good health. Both conserved end residues are part of each CDR3. The order of the fields is V gene, J gene, D gene, clone size, CDR3 length, CDR3 protein, CDR3 DNA. D genes are given only for firm matches. Clone size is shown for a subset of rows, as once, few, many or a class of expanded clone.

TRBV29-1	TRBJ2-3	.	few	13	CSHSNRAGEAQYF	TGCAGCCATAGTAACAGGGCGGGAGAGGCGCAGTATTTT
TRBV3-1	TRBJ1-1	.	few	13	CATAGTPNTEAFF	TGTGCCACCGCCGGGACACCAAACACTGAAGCTTTCTTT
TRBV5-1	TRBJ2-5	.	.	13	CASKRSPEETQYF	TGCGCCAGCAAGCGATCGCCCGAGGAGACCCAGTACTTC
TRBV12-3/TRBV12-4	TRBJ1-1	.	.	11	CASNSRDEAFF	TGTGCCAGCAATTCTCGAGATGAAGCTTTCTTT
TRBV12-3/TRBV12-4	TRBJ2-7	.	few	12	CASSLYKYEQYF	TGTGCCAGCAGTTTATACAAGTACGAGCAGTACTTC
TRBV7-2	TRBJ2-1	.	few	15	CASSLGPTSYNEQFF	TGTGCCAGCAGCTTAGGACCCACTTCCTACAATGAGCAGTTCTTC
TRBV7-9	TRBJ1-1	.	.	15	CASSPPGGLGSEAFF	TGTGCCAGCAGCCCACCCGGGGGCTTGGGCTCTGAAGCTTTCTTT
TRBV28	TRBJ2-7	.	many	12	CASSATVYEQYF	TGTGCCAGCAGTGCCACAGTCTACGAGCAGTACTTC
TRBV7-6	TRBJ2-6	.	few	14	CASSEGPGANVLTF	TGTGCCAGCAGCGAGGGTCCCGGGGCCAACGTCCTGACTTTC
TRBV11-2	TRBJ1-5	TRBD1	.	16	CASSLGTVISNQPQHF	TGTGCCAGCAGCCTCGGGACAGTGATAAGCAATCAGCCCCAGCATTTT
TRBV12-3/TRBV12-4	TRBJ2-3	.	.	16	CASSLMGGSWTDTQYF	TGTGCCAGCAGTTTAATGGGTGGGAGTTGGACAGATACGCAGTATTTT
TRBV4-2	TRBJ2-1	TRBD2	.	18	CASSQVETGGGAYNEQFF	TGTGCCAGCAGCCAAGTTGAAACGGGAGGGGGGGCCTACAATGAGCAGTTCTTC
TRBV27	TRBJ1-6	.	few	13	CASSLFGGSPLHF	TGTGCCAGCAGTTTATTCGGCGGGTCACCCCTCCACTTT
TRBV6-6	TRBJ2-7	.	.	14	CASSPGPGKYEQYF	TGTGCCAGCAGCCCCGGGCCGGGAAAATACGAGCAGTACTTC
TRBV11-1	TRBJ1-2	.	.	13	CASSSYRNRSYTF	TGTGCCAGCAGCTCGTACAGGAACCGAAGCTACACCTTC
TRBV7-9	TRBJ2-1	.	few	12	CASSLGTREQFF	TGTGCCAGCAGCTTAGGCACTAGGGAGCAGTTCTTC
TRBV9	TRBJ2-6	.	.	16	CASSDGAGKGANVLTF	TGTGCCAGCAGCGATGGGGCAGGGAAAGGAGCCAACGTCCTGACTTTC
TRBV11-2	TRBJ1-2	.	.	15	CASSLSLGEFYGYTF	TGTGCCAGCAGCTTAAGTCTGGGGGAATTCTATGGCTACACCTTC
TRBV20-1	TRBJ2-7	.	few	12	CSASLETARQYF	TGCAGTGCTAGTTTAGAGACAGCACGCCAGTACTTC
TRBV6-5	TRBJ2-5	.	.	14	CASSYSSGQETQYF	TGTGCCAGCAGTTATTCAAGCGGACAAGAGACCCAGTACTTC
TRBV20-1	TRBJ2-3	TRBD2	.	15	CSGDGLAGGTDTQYF	TGCAGTGGGGACGGACTAGCGGGGGGGACAGATACGCAGTATTTT
TRBV5-1	TRBJ2-3	.	.	15	CASSLAWENTDTQYF	TGCGCCAGCAGCTTGGCCTGGGAGAACACAGATACGCAGTATTTT
TRBV6-6	TRBJ2-5	.	.	14	CASSYEGLRETQYF	TGTGCCAGCAGTTACGAGGGATTGAGGGAGACCCAGTACTTC
TRBV4-3	TRBJ2-1	.	once	15	CASSHLRVPMYEQFF	TGCGCCAGCAGCCATCTCCGGGTCCCTATGTATGAGCAGTTCTTC
TRBV7-2	TRBJ2-4	.	.	12	CASSPFDTPQYF	TGTGCCAGCAGCCCGTTTGACACTCCGCAGTACTTC
TRBV5-1	TRBJ2-7	.	.	14	CASSYQDSSYEQYF	TGCGCCAGCAGTTATCAGGACAGCTCCTACGAGCAGTACTTC
TRBV20-1	TRBJ2-7	TRBD2	.	14	CSARERTSGYEQYF	TGCAGTGCTAGGGAAAGGACTAGCGGCTACGAGCAGTACTTC
TRBV27	TRBJ2-7	TRBD2	many	13	CASSFSGTYEQYF	TGTGCCAGCAGTTTTAGCGGGACTTACGAGCAGTACTTC
TRBV29-1	TRBJ2-3	TRBD2	few	16	CSASRDYQSGADTQYF	TGCAGCGCCTCACGGGACTACCAAAGCGGGGCAGATACGCAGTATTTT
TRBV29-1	TRBJ2-1	.	.	15	CSVASRLSRYNEQFF	TGCAGCGTCGCTAGCCGCTTGAGTCGGTACAATGAGCAGTTCTTC
TRBV12-3/TRBV12-4	TRBJ2-3	.	.	13	CASRVAGTDTQYF	TGTGCCAGCAGGGTGGCTGGCACAGATACGCAGTATTTT
TRBV12-3/TRBV12-4	TRBJ2-1	TRBD2	.	17	CASSPWGTSGAYNEQFF	TGTGCCAGCAGTCCCTGGGGGACTAGCGGGGCGTACAATGAGCAGTTCTTC
TRBV7-2	TRBJ1-4	TRBD1	.	13	CASSGDRGYKLFF	TGTGCCAGCAGCGGGGACAGGGGATATAAACTGTTTTTT
TRBV20-1	TRBJ2-5	.	.	14	CSALKTASEGAQYF	TGCAGTGCTTTAAAGACAGCCTCGGAGGGGGCCCAGTACTTC
TRBV27	TRBJ2-7	TRBD1	.	15	CASSPWTGKTYEQYF	TGTGCCAGCAGTCCGTGGACAGGAAAGACCTACGAGCAGTACTTC
TRBV6-5	TRBJ1-6	.	.	15	CASSYGGTLDSPLHF	TGTGCCAGCAGTTATGGAGGGACGCTGGATTCACCCCTCCACTTT
TRBV5-1	TRBJ1-2	.	.	15	CASSLDPITNYGYTF	TGCGCCAGCAGCTTGGACCCGATAACTAACTATGGCTACACCTTC
TRBV7-2	TRBJ2-3	.	many	13	CASSAGIGDTQYF	TGTGCCAGCAGCGCTGGGATTGGGGATACGCAGTATTTT
TRBV5-1	TRBJ1-4	.	.	13	CASSDGINEKLFF	TGCGCCAGCAGCGACGGGATTAATGAAAAACTGTTTTTT
TRBV9	TRBJ1-6	.	.	15	CASSETGIEDSPLHF	TGTGCCAGCAGCGAGACAGGCATTGAAGATTCACCCCTCCACTTT
TRBV12-3/TRBV12-4	TRBJ2-7	TRBD2	.	13	CASSFGTSNEQYF	TGTGCCAGCAGTTTCGGGACTAGCAACGAGCAGTACTTC
TRBV5-1	TRBJ1-4	.	.	15	CASSLDAVTGEKLFF	TGCGCCAGCAGCTTGGATGCGGTGACGGGTGAAAAACTGTTTTTT